Following are 30 T cell receptor beta chains from one sample sequenced in a study of T cell repertoires in cytomegalovirus infection. TCRdb called the reads again in MiXCR, with one record for every CDR3 protein. The sample carries 250,000 to 350,000 distinct CDR3 sequences, about a quarter recorded once. Sequencing was carried out using PBMCs. Source of these receptors: a human donor in good health (CMV status not recorded). Some clones in this sample may be carry-over from other donors' samples.

V is TRBV6-2 or TRBV6-3 and J is TRBJ2-2, with 8 bases identical to TRBD1. CDR1 and CDR2 (germline): MNHEY, SVGEGT. The CDR3 length is 13 residues. V was clipped by 10 bases and J by 1 base; unmatched bases: 2. Here the CDR3 DNA reads TGTGCCACGACAGGGGAGAACACCGGGGAGCTGTTTTTT. This sequence encodes CATTGENTGELFF.

Ten or more counts support this clonotype. J is TRBJ1-5 and V is TRBV7-2; 8 nucleotides agree with TRBD1. The V gene end was trimmed by 2 bases and the J gene end by 7 bases; junction bases not matched to a gene: 4. Germline assignment: CDR1 SGHTA and CDR2 FQGNSA. This CDR3 has 14 residues. DNA of the CDR3: TGTGCCAGCAGCTTACGACAGGGGTACCAGCCCCAGCATTTT. It yields the protein CASSLRQGYQPQHF.

The chain has TRBV20-1 and TRBJ1-6, with D hard to call. The CDR3 contains 15 residues. V was shortened by 5 bases and J by 10 bases, with 21 bases between the two germline ends. Germline values: CDR1 DFQATT, CDR2 SNEGSKA (reference sequence). The CDR3: CSAHPKAPLGSPLHF. CDR3 sequence (DNA): TGCAGTGCTCACCCTAAGGCCCCTCTAGGGTCACCCCTCCACTTT.

This clonotype was counted at least ten times. The genes are TRBV7-2 and TRBJ1-5, with D unclear. Trimming shortened V by 5 bases and J by 0 bases, and 11 bases separated the two germline ends. Germline V gives CDR1 SGHTA, CDR2 FQGNSA. The CDR3 consists of 15 residues. Here the CDR3 reads CASSPSTYSNQPQHF. The CDR3 DNA follows: TGTGCCAGCAGCCCGTCTACTTATAGCAATCAGCCCCAGCATTTT.

This clonotype has at least ten counts. The J gene is TRBJ2-3, the V gene TRBV7-3; a possible D gene is TRBD2 (6 bases). CDR3 size: 14 residues. The germline CDR1 and CDR2 sequences are SGHTA and FQGTGA. V was shortened by 5 bases and J by 4 bases, with 13 bases between the two germline ends. Here the CDR3 DNA reads TGTGCCAGCAGCCTAGGAGGGGTCGCAGATACGCAGTATTTT. It translates to CASSLGGVADTQYF.

This clonotype was observed many times. The V gene is TRBV28, the J gene TRBJ2-6, with D perhaps being TRBD1 or TRBD2 (5 bases each). The CDR3 has 18 residues. Germline lookup yields CDR1 MDHEN and CDR2 SYDVKM. Trimming cost V 5 bases and J 4 bases, with 21 bases left between them. CDR3 sequence (DNA): TGTGCCAGCAGTCCACGCCGGGGTGAGGGGACCGGGGCCAACGTCCTGACTTTC. Translated, it gives CASSPRRGEGTGANVLTF. The full variable domain, rest sourced from reference TRBV28 and TRBJ2-6, is DVKVTQSSRYLVKRTGEKVFLECVQDMDHENMFWYRQDPGLGLRLIYFSYDVKMKEKGDIPEGYSVSREKKERFSLILESASTNQTSMYLCASSPRRGEGTGANVLTFGAGSRLTVL.

This clonotype was observed many times. The gene calls are TRBV6-1 and TRBJ1-1; 7 nucleotides align to TRBD1. With 1 base clipped from V and 4 bases from J, the junction kept 6 bases outside the gene matches. The germline V gene encodes CDR1 MNHNS and CDR2 SASEGT. The CDR3 is 15 amino acids. The CDR3 sequence is CASSEEGQAFTEAFF. DNA of the CDR3: TGTGCCAGCAGTGAAGAAGGACAGGCCTTCACTGAAGCTTTCTTT.

The chain carries TRBV14 and TRBJ2-2, with D perhaps TRBD1 (6 bases). The CDR3 runs to 17 residues. Germline V gene lookup returns CDR1 SGHDN and CDR2 FVKESK. V lost 1 base, J lost 6 bases, and 18 bases lay in between. The CDR3 sequence: CASSQGVGTKVPGELFF. CDR3 sequence (DNA): TGTGCCAGCAGCCAAGGGGTAGGGACAAAAGTCCCCGGGGAGCTGTTTTTT.

This clonotype was counted between two and nine times. The gene calls are TRBV20-1 and TRBJ1-1; 8 bases line up with TRBD1. CDR1 and CDR2 from the germline V gene are DFQATT and SNEGSKA (reference sequence). The CDR3 is made up of 16 amino acids. Trimming took 0 bases from V and 0 from J; bases not matched to a gene: 6. In nucleotides, the CDR3 is TGCAGTGCTAGAGACCGGGACAGGCTTCTGAACACTGAAGCTTTCTTT. This gives the protein CSARDRDRLLNTEAFF.

This clonotype was detected ten times or more. This chain uses TRBV7-2 with TRBJ1-6; a weak D match, TRBD1 (6 bases). The germline gives CDR1 SGHTA, CDR2 FQGNSA. The CDR3 is 17 amino acids. Trimming stripped 4 bases from V and 3 bases from J, with 16 bases between. The CDR3 DNA reads as TGTGCCAGCAGCTCCGATCCCCGCAGGGGCTATAATTCACCCCTCCACTTT. Encoded protein: CASSSDPRRGYNSPLHF. Supplemented by reference TRBV7-2 and TRBJ1-6, the full variable domain reads GAGVSQSPSNKVTEKGKDVELRCDPISGHTALYWYRQSLGQGLEFLIYFQGNSAPDKSGLPSDRFSAERTGGSVSTLTIQRTQQEDSAVYLCASSSDPRRGYNSPLHFGNGTRLTVT.

This clonotype was counted only a few times. The rearrangement uses TRBV19 and TRBJ2-7; the D gene is possibly TRBD2 (5 bases). This CDR3 has 14 amino acids. V was pared by 4 bases and J by 2 bases, with 12 bases between. Germline CDR1 and CDR2: LNHDA and SQIVND (reference sequence). CDR3 sequence reads: CASSTAGLPYEQYF. The CDR3 nucleotides read TGTGCCAGTAGTACAGCTGGACTTCCCTACGAGCAGTACTTC.

This clonotype was counted at least ten times. The chain carries TRBV29-1 and TRBJ2-2, with 9 bases fitting TRBD2. This CDR3 comprises 15 residues. Losses at the gene ends were 7 bases for V and 5 bases for J; bases not matched to a gene: 11. Germline-derived CDR1 and CDR2 are SQVTM and ANQGSEA. CDR3 DNA: TGCAGCGCCGCGGGGGGGTTCGATGCTACCGGGGAGCTGTTTTTT. Its protein is CSAAGGFDATGELFF.

This clonotype has ten or more counts. V is TRBV6-5 and J is TRBJ1-2; possibly TRBD1 for D (5 bases). This CDR3 has 14 residues. Germline V gene lookup returns CDR1 MNHEY and CDR2 SVGAGI. V lost 0 bases, J lost 4 bases, and 9 bases lay in between. In DNA form, the CDR3 reads TGTGCCAGCAGTTACTCCCTCGGGGGCTATGGCTACACCTTC. It codes for CASSYSLGGYGYTF.

This clonotype occurred many times. V gene TRBV7-2 combines with J gene TRBJ2-3; TRBD2 aligns across 9 bases. The CDR3 length is 15 residues. The J segment lost 6 bases and the V segment lost 4 bases, leaving 8 bases of the junction unmatched. Germline CDR1 reads SGHTA; CDR2 reads FQGNSA. This CDR3 reads CASSSLSGSLDTQYF. The CDR3 region has the DNA TGTGCCAGCAGCTCTCTTAGCGGGAGTTTGGATACGCAGTATTTT. Together with reference TRBV7-2 and TRBJ2-3, the CDR3 gives the full variable domain: GAGVSQSPSNKVTEKGKDVELRCDPISGHTALYWYRQSLGQGLEFLIYFQGNSAPDKSGLPSDRFSAERTGGSVSTLTIQRTQQEDSAVYLCASSSLSGSLDTQYFGPGTRLTVL.

This chain uses TRBV12-3 or TRBV12-4 with TRBJ1-3; D remains unclear. This CDR3 contains 14 residues. The V and J ends lost 4 bases and 4 bases respectively, with 11 bases between them. In DNA, the CDR3 is TGTGCCAGCAGTTCACCGTCTACAGGAAACACCATATATTTT. Amino acid sequence: CASSSPSTGNTIYF.

The V and J genes are TRBV29-1 and TRBJ2-3; perhaps TRBD1 as D (5 bases). The germline gives CDR1 SQVTM, CDR2 ANQGSEA. V was trimmed by 5 bases and J by 2 bases, leaving 11 bases between them. CDR3 length equals 13 residues. CDR3 bases: TGCAGCGTTTCGACAGTTAACACAGATACGCAGTATTTT. This codes for CSVSTVNTDTQYF.

This chain connects TRBV7-4 to TRBJ2-7; TRBD2 matches 7 bases. The CDR3 has 16 residues. The V and J ends lost 5 bases and 6 bases, in that order; junction bases with no gene match: 16. Per germline, CDR1 SGHVT and CDR2 SQSDAQ. CDR3 bases: TGTGCCAGCAGCCCGAAGGGGTGGCGGGAGACCTGCGAGCAGTACTTC. It yields the protein CASSPKGWRETCEQYF.

The V and J genes are TRBV7-9 and TRBJ2-7; 9 bases are a match to TRBD1. The ends lost 5 bases at V and 0 bases at J; junction bases unmatched: 5. The CDR3 is made up of 15 amino acids. Germline CDR1 and CDR2: SEHNR and FQNEAQ (reference sequence). The DNA for the CDR3 is TGTGCCAGCAGCGTCAGACAGGGGGGCTCCTACGAGCAGTACTTC. This translates into CASSVRQGGSYEQYF.

This clonotype was observed a few times. The J gene is TRBJ1-4, the V gene TRBV28; D remains unclear. The V gene's germline CDR1 is MDHEN and CDR2 SYDVKM. V was shortened by 7 bases and J by 5 bases, with 5 bases between the two germline ends. CDR3 length: 11 amino acids. The CDR3: CASIQNEKLFF. CDR3 coding DNA: TGTGCCAGCATTCAAAATGAAAAACTGTTTTTT.

The V and J genes are TRBV5-4 and TRBJ2-5, with 8 bases fitting TRBD2. Germline CDR1 and CDR2: SGHNT and YYREEE (reference sequence). Losses at the gene ends were 5 bases for V and 4 bases for J; bases not matched to a gene: 16. This CDR3 is 17 amino acids long. CDR3 nucleotides: TGTGCCAGCAGACTTGGCTCGGGACTAGGCGATCGAGAGACCCAGTACTTC. Protein product: CASRLGSGLGDRETQYF.

About this clonotype itself: It may be a read error: a sequence one base away is much more abundant. This rearrangement joins TRBV6-1 to TRBJ1-1; 9 bases are a match to TRBD1. Per germline, CDR1 MNHNS and CDR2 SASEGT. The CDR3 consists of 17 residues. The CDR3 coding sequence is TGTGCCAGCAGTTCAACCGGGACAGGGATGGTGAACACTAAAGCTTTCTTT. Translation gives CASSSTGTGMVNTKAFF.

In its sample, this clonotype was seen many times. Because the CDR3's place on the DNA is in doubt, the DNA is left out and the CDR3 is given as listed by TCRdb. The chain couples TRBV7-2 to TRBJ2-2; the table's D call of TRBD1 was not tested on the DNA. The CDR3 is made up of 16 amino acids, end residues included. Germline CDR1 is SGHTA and CDR2 is FQGNSA. The CDR3 sequence is CASSFGPGGRAGELFF.

The chain recombines TRBV19 with TRBJ1-2; 10 bases are a match to TRBD1. With V trimmed by 5 bases and J by 4 bases, 7 bases remained unmatched. The CDR3 has 15 residues. Germline CDR1 and CDR2: LNHDA and SQIVND (reference sequence). In DNA form, the CDR3 reads TGTGCCAGTAGTTCCCGGGACAGGGGAACCTATGGCTACACCTTC. This sequence encodes CASSSRDRGTYGYTF.

V usage is TRBV10-3 and J usage is TRBJ2-5; D ambiguous. The CDR3 consists of 13 residues. From germline, CDR1 is ENHRY and CDR2 SYGVKD. Trimming removed 7 bases from V and 2 bases from J, with 11 bases in between. The CDR3 nucleotides read TGTGCCATCAATCCGGAGATACAAGAGACCCAGTACTTC. Residues: CAINPEIQETQYF.

In this sample, this clonotype turned up a few times. The V call is TRBV6-5, the J call TRBJ1-2; TRBD1 aligns across 8 bases. The CDR3 spans 12 residues. Germline V gives CDR1 MNHEY, CDR2 SVGAGI. With V trimmed by 6 bases and J by 9 bases, 6 bases remained unmatched. DNA of the CDR3: TGTGCCAGCAGCCCCGGACAGGGTCGCTACACCTTC. Translated, it gives CASSPGQGRYTF.

This chain links TRBV19 with TRBJ1-2; possibly TRBD1 for D (5 bases). CDR1 and CDR2 from the germline V gene are LNHDA and SQIVND (reference sequence). V was cut by 8 bases and J by 5 bases, with 21 bases left in between. The CDR3 is made up of 15 amino acids. The CDR3 sequence is CASRDSRRAGYGYTF. In nucleotides, the CDR3 is TGTGCCAGTCGCGATAGCCGTCGGGCAGGGTATGGCTACACCTTC.

The sample holds many counts of this clonotype. The genes are TRBV7-2 and TRBJ1-5; TRBD1 might be the D (6 bases). The V end was cut by 5 bases, the J end by 6 bases, with 8 bases between. Germline CDR1 is SGHTA and CDR2 is FQGNSA. This CDR3 is 12 amino acids long. CDR3 bases: TGTGCCAGCAGCGCAGGGGCTCAGCCCCAGCATTTT. Residues: CASSAGAQPQHF.

CDR3 protein: CASKLAGGNTDTQYF. The CDR3 region has the DNA TGTGCCAGTAAACTAGCGGGAGGGAACACAGATACGCAGTATTTT. The V call is TRBV6-1, the J call TRBJ2-3; 13 bases agree with TRBD2. The ends lost 9 bases at V and 2 bases at J; junction bases unmatched: 5. The CDR3 has 15 amino acids. Germline loops: CDR1 MNHNS, CDR2 SASEGT.

The rearrangement links TRBV20-1 to TRBJ2-5; 11 nucleotides align to TRBD2. The germline gives CDR1 DFQATT, CDR2 SNEGSKA (reference sequence). V trimming: 1 base; J trimming: 4 bases; junction bases outside the gene matches: 5. This CDR3 comprises 15 residues. In DNA, the CDR3 is TGCAGTGCTAGAGTTCTAGCGGGGGGCTTAGAGACCCAGTACTTC. Protein sequence: CSARVLAGGLETQYF.

To note about this clonotype: A much bigger clone sits one base away, suggesting this may be a read error. The chain links TRBV7-8 to TRBJ2-7; D perhaps matches TRBD1 (6 bases). The germline CDR1 and CDR2 sequences are SGHVS and FQNEAQ. The CDR3 length is 13 residues. V dropped 5 bases and J dropped 7 bases, with 15 bases sitting between them. The CDR3 is CASSPLGAGEQYF. DNA of the CDR3: TGTGCCAGCAGCCCTTTGGGGGCTGGTGAGCAGTACTTC.